This T cell receptor beta chain emerged from a study of T cell changes during pregnancy in multiple sclerosis. The germline V gene encodes CDR1 SGDLS and CDR2 YYNGEE. The CDR3 runs to 16 residues. After removal of 4 bases from V and 4 bases from J, the junction contained 11 bases not matched to a gene. Generated by immunoSEQ multiplex PCR, the TCRdb table keeps only in-frame clones and is missing some. The table has about 38,000 clones, 70% to 90% seen once. Sequences were derived from CD8+ T cells from peripheral blood mononuclear cells, sampled in the third trimester of pregnancy. The sequence was collected from a female donor with multiple sclerosis, enrolled in a pregnancy study. V and J are TRBV9 and TRBJ2-5; 9 bases line up with TRBD2. CDR3 residues: CASSRGGGRGGETQYF. The CDR3 DNA reads as TGTGCCAGCAGCCGCGGAGGAGGGCGGGGGGGAGAGACCCAGTACTTC.